There are a few counts of the clone carrying this T cell receptor beta chain. Its antigen is unknown. Of the isolated RNA, all was reverse transcribed, and so the sequenced material was expressed TCRB transcripts. Libraries were prepared by immunoSEQ multiplex PCR; TCRdb keeps only in-frame clonotypes and omits some of them. There are almost 350,000 clones in the sample; about a tenth occur only once, and 1% lies in the top ten. This specimen belongs to a study of beta chain features in type 1 diabetes. Study observations and caveats: The study left unresolved whether HLA type influences TCRB rearrangement. PCR, the amplification step, might favor shorter templates, equally in patients and controls. TCRB CDR3s from Type 1 diabetes patients were moderately but significantly shorter in all four CD4+ subsets.

Based on CD45RO/CCR7/CD25/CD127/CD95/CD27, CD4+ regulatory, stem cell-like memory, naive and central memory cells were sorted. The sequence came from a man aged 25-45 years with type 1 diabetes. Sequenced sample: central memory CD4+ T cells from blood.

The CDR3: CASSIGNRGGYGYTF. In nucleotides, the CDR3 is TGTGCCAGCAGCATAGGGAACAGGGGTGGATATGGCTACACCTTC. The V call is TRBV7-9, the J call TRBJ1-2; TRBD1 matches 7 bases. The ends lost 5 bases at V and 5 bases at J; junction bases unmatched: 11. Germline values: CDR1 SEHNR, CDR2 FQNEAQ (reference sequence). This CDR3 region has 15 residues.